A selection of T cell receptor beta chains follows, all from one sample in a study of T cells in Graves' hyperthyroidism and ophthalmopathy. Each CDR3 protein gets one entry after TCRdb re-called the multiplex PCR reads with MiXCR. This repertoire shows under 250,000 distinct CDR3 sequences, approximately 24% found once; its top ten account for 35% to 40%. The sequencing input was blood. These receptors were taken from a woman between 40 and 55 years old with Graves' ophthalmopathy. Both conserved end residues are part of each CDR3. The D gene is left open where the match is weak. The listing skips clone size in some rows; elsewhere it reads once, few, many or a size class.

>NA|TRBJ2-2|many|TRBV20-1
CSARDLSDGELFF
TGCAGTGCTAGAGATCTCTCGGACGGGGAGCTGTTTTTT
>TRBD2|TRBJ2-7|many|TRBV6-5
CASRGLGYEQYF
TGTGCCAGCAGGGGACTAGGCTACGAGCAGTACTTC
>TRBD1|TRBJ2-7|many|TRBV28
CASSWGTGGEDEQYF
TGTGCCAGCAGTTGGGGGACAGGGGGTGAGGACGAGCAGTACTTC
>TRBD2|TRBJ2-2|many|TRBV28
CASSLLGLAGNTGELFF
TGTGCCAGCAGTCTTCTGGGGCTAGCGGGGAACACCGGGGAGCTGTTTTTT
>NA|TRBJ2-7|many|TRBV11-2
CASSSSDYEQYF
TGTGCCAGCAGCTCCTCCGACTACGAGCAGTACTTC
>TRBD2|TRBJ2-5|few|TRBV7-2
CASSATSGGRETQYF
TGTGCCAGCAGCGCGACTAGCGGGGGGAGGGAGACCCAGTACTTC
>TRBD2|TRBJ2-7|many|TRBV3-1
CASSQGAPGLAVYEQYF
TGTGCCAGCAGCCAAGGCGCTCCGGGACTAGCGGTTTACGAGCAGTACTTC
>NA|TRBJ2-5|many|TRBV9
CVSSVGTALRRGTETQYF
TGTGTCAGCAGCGTAGGGACGGCCCTACGCCGGGGCACAGAGACCCAGTACTTC
>NA|TRBJ1-5|few|TRBV2
CASSEDGMGLGQPQRF
TGTGCCAGCAGTGAAGATGGCATGGGATTAGGTCAGCCCCAGCGTTTT
>NA|TRBJ2-7|many|TRBV20-1
CSARGIITYQYF
TGCAGTGCTAGAGGGATTATTACGTATCAGTACTTC
>NA|TRBJ2-5|many|TRBV14
CASSQDLFGGGETQYF
TGTGCCAGCAGCCAAGATCTATTCGGGGGAGGAGAGACCCAGTACTTC
>NA|TRBJ2-1|NA|TRBV3-1
CASSQTTGHNEQFF
TGTGCCAGCAGCCAAACGACAGGTCACAATGAGCAGTTCTTC
>TRBD1|TRBJ2-7|NA|TRBV30
CAWSYGTGAAYEQYF
TGTGCCTGGAGTTACGGGACAGGGGCCGCCTACGAGCAGTACTTC
>NA|TRBJ1-2|few|TRBV5-6
CASSQTSGTTSFNYGYTF
TGTGCCAGCAGCCAAACTTCCGGGACCACGAGCTTTAACTATGGCTACACCTTC
>NA|TRBJ2-2|NA|TRBV6-2/TRBV6-3
CASSRTVETGELFF
TGTGCCAGCAGCAGGACAGTTGAAACCGGGGAGCTGTTTTTT
>TRBD1|TRBJ2-2|NA|TRBV5-1
CASSPGTGANTGELFF
TGCGCCAGCAGCCCAGGGACAGGAGCGAACACCGGGGAGCTGTTTTTT
>NA|TRBJ1-1|many|TRBV20-1
CSARDHRTLKDFF
TGCAGTGCTAGAGATCACCGTACACTGAAGGATTTCTTT
>TRBD2|TRBJ2-7|many|TRBV20-1
CSARGIAGGPSYEQYF
TGCAGTGCTAGAGGTATAGCGGGAGGGCCTTCGTACGAGCAGTACTTC
>NA|TRBJ2-7|many|TRBV28
CASSSPVEFPYEQYF
TGTGCCAGCAGCTCCCCCGTCGAATTTCCCTACGAGCAGTACTTC
>TRBD2|TRBJ2-5|NA|TRBV20-1
CSARDPWAGGPETQYF
TGCAGTGCTAGAGACCCCTGGGCGGGAGGGCCAGAGACCCAGTACTTC
>NA|TRBJ1-5|many|TRBV6-5
CASNQGRGQPQHF
TGTGCCAGCAATCAGGGACGGGGACAGCCCCAGCATTTT
>NA|TRBJ2-5|many|TRBV4-2
CASSQHRTAQETQYF
TGTGCCAGCAGCCAACACCGGACAGCTCAAGAGACCCAGTACTTC
>NA|TRBJ2-2|many|TRBV7-9
CASSLNRANTGELFF
TGTGCCAGCAGCTTAAACAGGGCGAACACCGGGGAGCTGTTTTTT
>TRBD1|TRBJ2-4|NA|TRBV20-1
CSASRQGEGIAKNIQYF
TGCAGTGCTAGTAGGCAGGGGGAAGGGATAGCCAAAAACATTCAGTACTTC
>NA|TRBJ2-1|few|TRBV6-1
CASTNYPFGSGYEQFF
TGTGCCAGCACTAATTACCCCTTCGGGAGCGGCTACGAGCAGTTCTTC
>NA|TRBJ2-7|many|TRBV24-1
CATRSSGALDEQYF
TGTGCCACCAGATCCTCCGGGGCTCTCGACGAGCAGTACTTC
>TRBD2|TRBJ2-5|many|TRBV28
CASADLSGRRPGGETQYF
TGTGCCAGCGCCGATCTCAGCGGGAGACGCCCTGGGGGGGAGACCCAGTACTTC
>TRBD2|TRBJ2-7|few|TRBV9
CASSASGEASYEQYF
TGTGCCAGCAGCGCAAGCGGGGAGGCCTCCTACGAGCAGTACTTC
>TRBD1|TRBJ2-3|many|TRBV10-3
CAISEPGTGGPDTQYF
TGTGCCATCAGTGAACCCGGGACAGGGGGTCCAGATACGCAGTATTTT
>TRBD1|TRBJ2-7|NA|TRBV19
CASSMGTATYEQYF
TGTGCCAGTAGTATGGGGACAGCGACCTACGAGCAGTACTTC
>NA|TRBJ1-6|many|TRBV27
CASSWGSSYNSPLHF
TGTGCCAGCAGTTGGGGGAGCTCCTATAATTCACCCCTCCACTTT
>NA|TRBJ1-1|NA|TRBV18
CASSRAGTDNTEAFF
TGTGCCAGCTCTCGAGCCGGGACGGATAACACTGAAGCTTTCTTT
>NA|TRBJ1-5|many|TRBV19
CASSIDSLSNQPQHF
TGTGCCAGTAGTATAGACAGCCTTAGCAATCAGCCCCAGCATTTT
>TRBD2|TRBJ2-2|few|TRBV10-3
CAISEPGLDLAGELFF
TGTGCCATCAGTGAGCCGGGACTAGATCTGGCCGGGGAGCTGTTTTTT
>TRBD2|TRBJ2-7|many|TRBV5-1
CASSLESTSGSWLTEQYF
TGCGCCAGCAGCTTGGAATCGACTAGCGGGAGTTGGCTTACTGAGCAGTACTTC
>NA|TRBJ2-1|few|TRBV2
CASSARGFPTKNNEQFF
TGTGCCAGCAGTGCTCGGGGTTTCCCAACCAAAAACAATGAGCAGTTCTTC
>NA|TRBJ1-3|many|TRBV9
CASSTEGWPGNTIYF
TGTGCCAGCAGCACCGAGGGGTGGCCTGGAAACACCATATATTTT
>NA|TRBJ2-2|NA|TRBV12-3/TRBV12-4
CASSPHGQGRTGELFF
TGTGCCAGCAGTCCCCATGGGCAGGGGCGCACCGGGGAGCTGTTTTTT
>TRBD2|TRBJ2-5|many|TRBV24-1
CATSDAGRGSQETQYF
TGTGCCACCAGTGATGCCGGGAGGGGGTCCCAAGAGACCCAGTACTTC